This T cell receptor beta chain was sequenced for a study of human T cells and chemical hapten exposure. Notes on the study in general: With regard to DPC sensitization, TCRs above 1 in 1000 frequency did not change. Patch test score tracked positively with PT1 expanded TCR counts.

Sample time point: patch test 3, about 24 weeks after DPC sensitization. Treatment given: therapeutic diphenylcyclopropenone sensitization with weekly scalp DPC. There are a few counts of this clonotype. What it binds is unknown. Germline assignment: CDR1 SGHRS and CDR2 YFSETQ. The CDR3 spans 12 residues. V was clipped by 4 bases and J by 10 bases, with 12 bases between them. TCRdb ran MiXCR on the RACE reads and lists one entry per CDR3 protein. This table has some 79,000 distinct CDR3 sequences, under 14% appearing once. This receptor was identified in a woman between 45 and 65 years old with alopecia areata. Some clones in this sample may be carry-over from other donors' samples. The rearrangement links TRBV5-1 to TRBJ2-1; the D is unclear. Sequences were derived from whole blood, sampled in connection with sensitization to the hapten diphenylcyclopropenone (DPC). CDR3 sequence (DNA): TGCGCCAGCAGCCTCGGCCTCGGGGAGCAGTTCTTC. Its protein product is CASSLGLGEQFF.